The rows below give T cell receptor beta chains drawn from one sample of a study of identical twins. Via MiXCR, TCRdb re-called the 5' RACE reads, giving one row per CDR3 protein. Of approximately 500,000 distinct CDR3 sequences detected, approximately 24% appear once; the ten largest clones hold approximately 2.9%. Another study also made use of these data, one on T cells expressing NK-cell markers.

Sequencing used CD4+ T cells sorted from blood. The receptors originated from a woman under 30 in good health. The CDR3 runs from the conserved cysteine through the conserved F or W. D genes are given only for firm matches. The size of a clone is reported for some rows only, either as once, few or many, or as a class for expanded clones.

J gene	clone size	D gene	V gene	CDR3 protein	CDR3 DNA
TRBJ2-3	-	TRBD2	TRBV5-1	CASSQTSGITDTQYF	TGCGCCAGCAGCCAGACTAGCGGGATCACAGATACGCAGTATTTT
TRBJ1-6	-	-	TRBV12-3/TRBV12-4	CASSLIGKDSPLHF	TGTGCCAGCAGTTTGATAGGGAAGGATTCACCCCTCCACTTT
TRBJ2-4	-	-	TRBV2	CASSEKSGYEGNIQYF	TGTGCCAGCAGTGAAAAGTCAGGGTATGAGGGAAACATTCAGTACTTC
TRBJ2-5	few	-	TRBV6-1	CASSLGLPVETQYF	TGTGCCAGCAGTCTTGGACTACCAGTAGAGACCCAGTACTTC
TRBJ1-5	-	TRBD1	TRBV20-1	CSASQGAGNQPQHF	TGCAGTGCTTCTCAGGGGGCTGGGAATCAGCCCCAGCATTTT
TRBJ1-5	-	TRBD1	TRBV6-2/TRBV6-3	CASSYSRTGGTQPQHF	TGTGCCAGCAGTTACTCTCGGACAGGGGGCACTCAGCCCCAGCATTTT
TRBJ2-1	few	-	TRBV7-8	CASSLNFVNEQFF	TGTGCCAGCAGCTTAAACTTCGTGAATGAGCAGTTCTTC
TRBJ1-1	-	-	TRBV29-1	CSVLDSVNTEAFF	TGCAGCGTTCTGGACAGTGTGAACACTGAAGCTTTCTTT
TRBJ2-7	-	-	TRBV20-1	CSARVATGTSPYEQYF	TGCAGTGCTAGAGTTGCAACGGGGACATCGCCCTACGAGCAGTACTTC
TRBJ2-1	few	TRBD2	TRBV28	CASSFLAGSYEQFF	TGTGCCAGCAGTTTCCTAGCGGGATCCTATGAGCAGTTCTTC
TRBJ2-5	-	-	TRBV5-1	CASSFEGRETQYF	TGCGCCAGCAGCTTTGAAGGGAGAGAGACCCAGTACTTC
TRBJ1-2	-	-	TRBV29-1	CSGAEDYGYTF	TGCAGCGGGGCAGAGGACTATGGCTACACCTTC
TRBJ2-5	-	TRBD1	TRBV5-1	CASSLLTGGGGETQYF	TGCGCCAGCAGCTTGCTGACAGGGGGCGGTGGAGAGACCCAGTACTTC
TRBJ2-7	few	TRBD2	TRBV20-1	CSASGVRLAGAYEQYF	TGCAGTGCCAGCGGCGTTCGACTAGCGGGGGCCTACGAGCAGTACTTC
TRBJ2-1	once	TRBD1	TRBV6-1	CASSKDRRRGNEQFF	TGTGCCAGCAGTAAGGACAGGCGAAGGGGCAATGAGCAGTTCTTC
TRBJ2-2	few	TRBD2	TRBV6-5	CASSYPSRSGGANTGELFF	TGTGCCAGCAGTTACCCGAGCCGTAGCGGGGGGGCGAACACCGGGGAGCTGTTTTTT
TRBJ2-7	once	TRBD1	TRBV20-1	CSASPLTGQGGYEQYF	TGCAGTGCTAGCCCATTGACGGGACAGGGGGGGTACGAGCAGTACTTC
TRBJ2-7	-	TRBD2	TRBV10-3	CAISGLADYEQYF	TGTGCCATCAGTGGACTAGCGGACTACGAGCAGTACTTC
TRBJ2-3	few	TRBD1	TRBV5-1	CASSRDRGSTDTQYF	TGCGCCAGCAGTCGCGACAGGGGTAGCACAGATACGCAGTATTTT
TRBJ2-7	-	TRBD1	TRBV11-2	CASQMPGQRDGEQYF	TGTGCCAGCCAGATGCCGGGACAGAGGGACGGCGAGCAGTACTTC
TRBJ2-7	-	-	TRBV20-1	CSARDLPTGEQYF	TGCAGTGCTAGAGATCTGCCCACGGGTGAGCAGTACTTC
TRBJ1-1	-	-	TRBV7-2	CATSLFLGGTTEAFF	TGTGCCACCTCACTTTTCCTCGGGGGCACCACTGAAGCTTTCTTT
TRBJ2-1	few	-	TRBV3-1	CASSQDWTNEQFF	TGTGCCAGCAGCCAGGACTGGACAAATGAGCAGTTCTTC
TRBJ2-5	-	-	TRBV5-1	CASSLKDRKETQYF	TGCGCCAGCAGCTTGAAAGACCGAAAAGAGACCCAGTACTTC
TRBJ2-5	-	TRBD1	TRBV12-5	CASGLEKGQGSETQYF	TGTGCTAGTGGTTTGGAAAAGGGACAGGGATCAGAGACCCAGTACTTC
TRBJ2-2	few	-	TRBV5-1	CASSILGPNTGELFF	TGCGCCAGCAGCATCCTCGGTCCTAACACCGGGGAGCTGTTTTTT